This T cell receptor (beta chain) was identified in a study of sequential checkpoint blockade in melanoma. This clone showed up just once. Treatment of the sample: randomized to nivolumab then ipilimumab (arm A) or the reverse (arm B). Sequencing was performed with immunoSEQ multiplex PCR; in TCRdb, only in-frame clones are kept and a portion is missing. Of about 17,000 clones in the sample, 70% to 80% are singletons; the top ten hold roughly 10%. Germline values: CDR1 MGHRA, CDR2 YSYEKL. V lost 0 bases, J lost 2 bases, and 7 bases stayed unmatched. This CDR3 spans 16 amino acids. The chain joins TRBV4-1 to TRBJ2-7; 7 bases map to TRBD2. The material was CD8+ T cells sorted from blood (inferred from file names), obtained from a patient given nivolumab and ipilimumab in sequence. The TCR was taken from a human donor with melanoma. The CDR3 loop reads CASSQDGAGTPYEQYF. The DNA of the CDR3 is TGCGCCAGCAGCCAAGACGGAGCGGGGACTCCCTACGAGCAGTACTTC.